Listed below are T cell receptor beta chains from one sample, sequenced in a study of OX40 agonist ivuxolimab in advanced cancers. Sequencing used immunoSEQ multiplex PCR; TCRdb keeps in-frame clones, though not all of them. The sample contains roughly 86,000 clones, roughly 90% of which appear only once. Sequenced here: CD4+ or CD8+ T cells sorted from blood, sampled in a trial of the OX40 agonist ivuxolimab. These receptor sequences come from an adult with an advanced solid tumor such as melanoma, head and neck, liver or kidney cancer. CDR3s include the opening cysteine and the closing phenylalanine or tryptophan. A D gene is named only where the DNA matches it firmly. Only part of the rows carry a size: once, few, many, or a class if the clone is expanded.

CDR3aa	CDR3nt	abundance	v_gene	j_gene	d_gene
CASTGSTGGSPDTQYF	TGTGCCAGCACTGGGTCTACCGGGGGGAGCCCAGATACGCAGTATTTT	NA	TRBV9	TRBJ2-3	TRBD2
CASSPNGGQPQHF	TGTGCCAGCAGCCCCAACGGGGGTCAGCCCCAGCATTTT	NA	TRBV7-2	TRBJ1-5	NA
CASSTTETPPLNTEAFF	TGTGCCAGCAGCACGACCGAGACCCCTCCCTTGAACACTGAAGCTTTCTTT	once	TRBV7-3	TRBJ1-1	NA
CASSRGTGVNYGYTF	TGCGCCAGCTCTAGAGGGACAGGGGTGAACTATGGCTACACCTTC	NA	TRBV5-1	TRBJ1-2	TRBD1
CASSTGTGGSYEQYF	TGTGCCAGCAGCACCGGGACAGGGGGCTCCTACGAGCAGTACTTC	NA	TRBV5-4	TRBJ2-7	TRBD1
CASSYSAGSETQYF	TGTGCCAGCAGTTACTCGGCAGGGTCAGAGACCCAGTACTTC	NA	TRBV6-5	TRBJ2-5	NA
CASSARETSLIGYTF	TGTGCCAGCAGCGCGCGGGAAACAAGTTTAATAGGCTACACCTTC	NA	TRBV7-2	TRBJ1-2	NA
CASSGLAGNTDTQYF	TGTGCCAGCAGTGGGCTAGCGGGAAACACAGATACGCAGTATTTT	NA	TRBV6-5	TRBJ2-3	TRBD2
CASSSLSRQGGAEAFF	TGTGCCAGTAGTAGTCTCTCCAGACAGGGAGGCGCTGAAGCTTTCTTT	NA	TRBV19	TRBJ1-1	TRBD1
CASSLWTDVNYGYTF	TGCGCCAGCAGCTTATGGACGGACGTTAACTATGGCTACACCTTC	NA	TRBV5-1	TRBJ1-2	NA
CASSGNSNGYTF	TGTGCCAGCAGTGGGAACAGTAATGGCTACACCTTC	NA	TRBV2	TRBJ1-2	NA
CASSSSPEPYEQYF	TGTGCCAGCAGCTCCTCGCCTGAACCCTACGAGCAGTACTTC	NA	TRBV7-2	TRBJ2-7	NA
CASSPPEGQGGSREQYF	TGTGCCAGCTCACCACCAGAGGGACAAGGGGGCTCTAGGGAGCAGTACTTC	NA	TRBV18	TRBJ2-7	TRBD1
CAWSRSSSYNEQFF	TGTGCCTGGAGTAGGTCGAGCTCCTACAATGAGCAGTTCTTC	NA	TRBV30	TRBJ2-1	NA
CASSFGTGVGELFF	TGTGCCAGCAGCTTCGGGACAGGGGTCGGGGAGCTGTTTTTT	NA	TRBV7-9	TRBJ2-2	TRBD1
CASSFGGASTDTQYF	TGCGCCAGCAGCTTCGGAGGGGCTAGCACAGATACGCAGTATTTT	NA	TRBV5-1	TRBJ2-3	NA
CASRGLADSYEQYF	TGTGCCAGCAGGGGACTAGCGGATTCCTACGAGCAGTACTTC	NA	TRBV6-1	TRBJ2-7	TRBD2
CAWSRDSYEQYF	TGTGCCTGGAGCCGGGATTCCTACGAGCAGTACTTC	NA	TRBV30	TRBJ2-7	NA
CASSQTGIQETQYF	TGTGCCAGCTCACAGACAGGGATACAAGAGACCCAGTACTTC	once	TRBV18	TRBJ2-5	TRBD1
CASSQDSSLREQYF	TGTGCCAGCAGCCAAGACTCTAGCTTGAGGGAGCAGTACTTC	NA	TRBV14	TRBJ2-7	NA
CASRRTGISGANVLTF	TGTGCCAGTAGGAGGACAGGGATCTCTGGGGCCAACGTCCTGACTTTC	NA	TRBV19	TRBJ2-6	TRBD1
CASSLRTAYENTIYF	TGTGCCAGCAGTTTACGGACAGCGTACGAAAACACCATATATTTT	NA	TRBV28	TRBJ1-3	NA
CASSRAGTTDNEQFF	TGTGCCAGCAGCAGAGCCGGGACAACAGACAATGAGCAGTTCTTC	NA	TRBV7-2	TRBJ2-1	NA
CASSRFYEQYF	TGTGCCAGCAGCCGATTCTACGAGCAGTACTTC	NA	TRBV5-6	TRBJ2-7	NA
CAIQNRQGADEQYF	TGTGCCATCCAGAACCGACAGGGGGCCGACGAGCAGTACTTC	NA	TRBV10-3	TRBJ2-7	TRBD1
CASSTRGSGNTIYF	TGCGCCAGCAGCACCCGGGGTTCGGGAAACACCATATATTTT	NA	TRBV10-1	TRBJ1-3	NA
CASSLELGEQFF	TGTGCCAGCAGCTTAGAATTAGGTGAGCAGTTCTTC	NA	TRBV7-2	TRBJ2-1	NA
CASSFRTVQGEKLFF	TGTGCCAGCAGTTTTCGGACAGTTCAAGGGGAAAAACTGTTTTTT	NA	TRBV28	TRBJ1-4	NA
CAISESLWTANTEAFF	TGTGCCATCAGTGAGTCGCTCTGGACAGCTAACACTGAAGCTTTCTTT	NA	TRBV10-3	TRBJ1-1	NA
CTSSQDSGAYEQYF	TGCACCAGCAGCCAAGATTCGGGGGCTTACGAGCAGTACTTC	NA	TRBV1	TRBJ2-7	NA
CASSLRGSVNYGYTF	TGTGCCAGCAGCTTACGGGGGTCAGTTAACTATGGCTACACCTTC	NA	TRBV7-2	TRBJ1-2	NA
CASSIVASNQPQHF	TGTGCCAGTAGTATAGTAGCAAGCAATCAGCCCCAGCATTTT	NA	TRBV19	TRBJ1-5	NA
CATSRVKGIGELFF	TGTGCCACCAGCAGAGTCAAAGGGATCGGGGAGCTGTTTTTT	NA	TRBV15	TRBJ2-2	NA
CASSRREGRDEQYF	TGTGCCAGCAGCAGGAGGGAGGGGCGGGACGAGCAGTACTTC	NA	TRBV7-8	TRBJ2-7	TRBD2
CASSLGGAQPQHF	TGTGCCAGCAGCTTAGGGGGGGCCCAGCCCCAGCATTTT	NA	TRBV7-9	TRBJ1-5	NA
CATKIPLGSYEQYF	TGTGCCACAAAGATACCCTTGGGCTCCTACGAGCAGTACTTC	NA	TRBV28	TRBJ2-7	NA
CASSPPESTQYF	TGTGCCAGCAGTCCGCCGGAGTCGACCCAGTACTTC	NA	TRBV14	TRBJ2-5	NA
CSANPTNTQYF	TGCAGTGCTAACCCCACGAATACGCAGTATTTT	NA	TRBV20-1	TRBJ2-3	NA
CASSLDGNSNQPQHF	TGCGCCAGCAGCTTAGACGGCAATAGCAATCAGCCCCAGCATTTT	NA	TRBV5-1	TRBJ1-5	NA
CASTPVDGANTEAFF	TGCGCCAGCACCCCCGTTGACGGAGCGAACACTGAAGCTTTCTTT	NA	TRBV23-1	TRBJ1-1	NA
CASSGKVSGNTIYF	TGTGCCAGCAGTGGTAAGGTCTCTGGAAACACCATATATTTT	NA	TRBV19	TRBJ1-3	NA
CASSYPTSGGGSQYF	TGTGCCAGCAGTTACCCAACATCCGGAGGGGGAAGCCAGTACTTC	NA	TRBV6-6	TRBJ2-5	NA
CASSLSGTGGMEQETQYF	TGCGCCAGCAGCTTGTCCGGAACAGGAGGTATGGAACAAGAGACCCAGTACTTC	NA	TRBV5-1	TRBJ2-5	NA
CASSSRLRDRGWETQYF	TGTGCCAGCAGCTCCAGACTCCGGGACAGGGGTTGGGAGACCCAGTACTTC	NA	TRBV11-2	TRBJ2-5	TRBD1
CASSEEGRVPNQPQHF	TGTGCCAGCAGTGAAGAAGGCAGGGTTCCCAATCAGCCCCAGCATTTT	NA	TRBV25-1	TRBJ1-5	NA
CASSPQGRRDRGGGYTF	TGTGCCAGCTCACCACAGGGTCGCCGGGACAGGGGGGGAGGCTACACCTTC	NA	TRBV18	TRBJ1-2	TRBD1
CASSWAGGEGFF	TGTGCCAGCAGCTGGGCGGGAGGAGAAGGGTTCTTC	NA	TRBV11-2	TRBJ2-1	TRBD2
CASSLEGTQPQHF	TGCGCCAGCAGCTTAGAGGGGACTCAGCCCCAGCATTTT	once	TRBV5-1	TRBJ1-5	NA
CASSFLRLDRDFYEQYF	TGTGCCAGCAGTTTCCTGAGGCTAGACAGGGATTTTTACGAGCAGTACTTC	NA	TRBV28	TRBJ2-7	TRBD1
CSAQNEKLFF	TGCAGTGCTCAGAATGAAAAACTGTTTTTT	NA	TRBV20-1	TRBJ1-4	NA
CASSSGLKYEQYF	TGTGCCAGCAGTAGCGGACTGAAGTACGAGCAGTACTTC	once	TRBV6-1	TRBJ2-7	NA
CASSLTTGNYGYTF	TGTGCCAGCAGCTTAACGACAGGGAACTATGGCTACACCTTC	NA	TRBV6-5	TRBJ1-2	TRBD1
CASSVGWEGADTQYF	TGTGCCAGCAGCGTAGGTTGGGAAGGTGCAGATACGCAGTATTTT	NA	TRBV11-3	TRBJ2-3	NA
CAVQGQGNIQYF	TGTGCCGTACAGGGTCAAGGGAACATTCAGTACTTC	NA	TRBV6-5	TRBJ2-4	NA
CASSRYRVGNQPQHF	TGTGCCAGTAGTAGATACAGGGTTGGCAATCAGCCCCAGCATTTT	NA	TRBV19	TRBJ1-5	NA